The present entry profiles one T cell receptor beta chain with its context. Its antigen is undetermined. In TCRdb, the RT-PCR reads were re-called with MiXCR into one record per CDR3 protein. The table shows more than 600,000 distinct CDR3 sequences, with about 18% occurring only once. CDR3 length: 13 residues. Germline V gene lookup returns CDR1 SGHAT and CDR2 FQDESV (reference sequence). Trimming removed 9 bases at V and 3 bases at J, with 12 bases between. This record belongs to a study of response to subunit inactivated influenza vaccine. Study findings and constraints: Each seasonal flu vaccination may recruit only limited new T cells, authors suggested.

The TCR comes from a man over 45 who received an inactivated influenza vaccine. The source was PBMCs from blood, collected about 5 days after vaccination. V gene TRBV11-1 combines with J gene TRBJ1-5; D is unresolved. The CDR3: CASNEDPNQPQHF. CDR3 coding DNA: TGTGCCAGTAACGAGGACCCCAATCAGCCCCAGCATTTT.